This passage covers 31 T cell receptor beta chains from one sample sequenced in a study of regulatory T cells in long-lasting Graves disease (dated by TCRdb to about 2021). The library was generated by multiplex PCR. TCRdb records Illumina HiSeq 4000 as the sequencer. iRepertoire HTBI primers and Arm-PCR amplification of CDR3 regions were used to construct TCR beta libraries. TCRdb itself trimmed the public reads at Q25 with fastp, ran MiXCR and retained productive beta chains. Each record represents a unique CDR3 protein, reported with the most common genes and DNA among its rows. This sample comprises 500,000 to 700,000 distinct CDR3 sequences, about 15% of them detected only once. The ten largest clones capture approximately 18% of the sample. The time point label, as the study defines it: newly diagnosed GD, antithyroid drugs for less than 3 months. RNA was extracted from PBMCs in TRIzol for both TCR sequencing and RNA sequencing.

This sample was also put to use in a study of T cells in Graves' hyperthyroidism and ophthalmopathy.

This specimen was peripheral blood mononuclear cells (PBMCs), taken at new diagnosis, from a patient treated with antithyroid drugs. All receptors come from a woman younger than 45 with Graves disease. Donor details come from another sample of the same person, matched by shared clones.

The chain has TRBV25-1 and TRBJ2-7, with a weak D call TRBD1 (5 bases). CDR1 MGHDK and CDR2 SYGVNS come from the germline V gene. V was pared by 5 bases and J by 2 bases, with 7 bases between. The length of the CDR3 is 12 residues. The CDR3 coding sequence is TGTGCCAGCAGTACAGGAACCTACGAGCAGTACTTC. Residues: CASSTGTYEQYF.

The table lists this clonotype with many counts. The genes are TRBV12-3 or TRBV12-4 and TRBJ1-4; D remains unclear. V was cut by 1 base and J by 7 bases, with 22 bases left in between. The CDR3 runs to 18 residues. CDR3 nucleotide sequence: TGTGCCAGCAGTTTAGACCGGGCGTCAGGAACCAGAGGTGAAAAACTGTTTTTT. Amino acid sequence: CASSLDRASGTRGEKLFF.

This clonotype showed up just once. Compared with germline, one end of the junction differs, possibly owing to a read error. The V and J genes are TRBV27 and TRBJ2-7, with a tentative D call TRBD1 (6 bases). This CDR3 comprises 12 residues. Germline V CDR1 and CDR2: MNHEY, SMNVEV (reference sequence). The DNA of the CDR3 is TGTGCCAGCAGTCAACAGGGATACGGGCAGTACTTC. It encodes CASSQQGYGQYF.

The chain links TRBV9 to TRBJ2-3; maybe TRBD2 (6 bases). The CDR3 runs to 14 residues. V lost 4 bases and J 6 bases, leaving 15 bases between the germline ends. CDR1 is SGDLS and CDR2 is YYNGEE in the germline V gene. In DNA form, the CDR3 reads TGTGCCAGCAGCCCAGGAGGGCGAGGGGATACGCAGTATTTT. It is translated as CASSPGGRGDTQYF.

About this clonotype: Only one base separates this from a far larger clonotype, so it likely reflects a read error. The rearrangement joins TRBV6-2 or TRBV6-3 to TRBJ1-5; no firm D call. The ends were cut back, 5 bases at V and 6 bases at J, with 2 bases in the middle. The CDR3 totals 10 residues. Germline lookup yields CDR1 MNHEY and CDR2 SVGEGT. The chain's CDR3 is CASSGQPQHF. CDR3 nucleotide sequence: TGTGCCAGCAGTGGTCAGCCCCAGCATTTT.

This clonotype was seen a few times. The rearrangement uses TRBV14 and TRBJ2-7; D gene unclear. This CDR3 is 13 amino acids long. CDR1 SGHDN and CDR2 FVKESK come from the germline V gene. The V end lost 1 base, the J end lost 3 bases, and 7 bases lay between the germline ends. In DNA, the CDR3 is TGTGCCAGCAGCCAAGGGAACCTCTACGAGCAGTACTTC. It is translated as CASSQGNLYEQYF.

This clonotype turned up a few times. This sequence joins TRBV19 and TRBJ1-6, with D perhaps TRBD1 (5 bases). Trimming stripped 8 bases from V and 7 bases from J, with 21 bases between. CDR3 length equals 16 residues. CDR1 and CDR2 (germline): LNHDA, SQIVND (reference sequence). CDR3 residues: CASSASTRGFNSPLHF. DNA of the CDR3: TGTGCCAGTTCTGCATCGACGAGGGGTTTCAATTCACCCCTCCACTTT.

This clonotype was observed a few times. V and J are TRBV12-3 or TRBV12-4 and TRBJ2-3; D not certain. Trimming stripped 8 bases from V and 7 bases from J, with 16 bases between. This CDR3 has 13 amino acids. The CDR3 nucleotides are TGTGCCAGCGGTCCCCGCGACTTAAATACGCAGTATTTT. Amino acids: CASGPRDLNTQYF.

This clonotype was observed a few times. The chain joins TRBV9 to TRBJ2-1, with 8 bases lining up with TRBD1. This CDR3 comprises 15 residues. Germline V gene lookup returns CDR1 SGDLS and CDR2 YYNGEE. J lost 4 bases, V lost 2 bases, and 5 bases had no gene match. As DNA, the CDR3 is TGTGCCAGCAGCGTCGCCGGGACAGGTTACAATGAGCAGTTCTTC. This gives the protein CASSVAGTGYNEQFF.

This clonotype was recorded many times. This chain uses TRBV6-1 with TRBJ1-5; D unresolved. Trimming stripped 6 bases from V and 4 bases from J, with 7 bases between. There are 12 residues in the CDR3. In germline, CDR1 is MNHNS, CDR2 SASEGT. CDR3 DNA: TGTGCCAGCAGGCAGAGTAATCAGCCCCAGCATTTT. It translates to CASRQSNQPQHF.

This clonotype was observed a handful of times. CDR3 nucleotides: TGTGCCAGCAGCCGCCAGTTCGGAGCCAAAAACATTCAGTACTTC. This gives the protein CASSRQFGAKNIQYF. This chain joins TRBV5-6 and TRBJ2-4; D unclear. Germline CDR1 reads SGHDT; CDR2 reads YYEEEE. Between the trimmed V and J ends, which lost 4 bases and 0 bases, there was a span of 11 bases. This CDR3 spans 15 amino acids.

This clonotype was observed a few times. The rearrangement joins TRBV6-2 or TRBV6-3 to TRBJ2-2, with a possible D match to TRBD2 (6 bases). V was trimmed by 0 bases and J by 6 bases, leaving 8 bases between them. This CDR3 has 14 amino acids. Germline lookup yields CDR1 MNHEY and CDR2 SVGEGT. DNA of the CDR3: TGTGCCAGCAGTTACTCACTAGCACCCGGGGAGCTGTTTTTT. Protein: CASSYSLAPGELFF.

The chain has TRBV19 and TRBJ1-5, with D unclear. Trimming pared 1 base from V and 1 base from J, leaving 17 bases between. Germline CDR1 is LNHDA and CDR2 is SQIVND (reference sequence). The CDR3 is 18 amino acids. The CDR3 DNA is TGTGCCAGTAGTATAGGAGGACGGGTACCTGTGAGCAATCAGCCCCAGCATTTT. It yields the protein CASSIGGRVPVSNQPQHF. Full variable domain (missing parts from reference TRBV19 and TRBJ1-5): DGGITQSPKYLFRKEGQNVTLSCEQNLNHDAMYWYRQDPGQGLRLIYYSQIVNDFQKGDIAEGYSVSREKKESFPLTVTSAQKNPTAFYLCASSIGGRVPVSNQPQHFGDGTRLSIL.

This clonotype was seen ten or more times. V gene TRBV12-3 or TRBV12-4 combines with J gene TRBJ2-1; the match to TRBD2 covers 14 bases. The CDR3 covers 22 residues. The trim removed 5 bases at V and 1 base at J, leaving 19 bases unmatched. The CDR3 is CASSPGTSGRAGRQVSYNEQFF. In DNA, the CDR3 is TGTGCCAGCAGTCCTGGGACTAGCGGGAGAGCCGGGAGACAGGTTTCCTACAATGAGCAGTTCTTC.

The genes are TRBV4-2 and TRBJ2-1; D is possibly TRBD2 (5 bases). Trimming took off 4 bases at V and 6 bases at J, with 19 bases between the two ends. The CDR3 runs 16 residues. From germline, CDR1 is LGHNA and CDR2 YNFKEQ. In DNA, the CDR3 is TGTGCCAGCAGCCTAACCCCTACCGCGAGCGGCAATGAGCAGTTCTTC. The encoded protein is CASSLTPTASGNEQFF.

A few counts support this clonotype. The genes are TRBV2 and TRBJ1-3, with D unresolved. CDR3 length: 13 residues. Germline V gene lookup returns CDR1 SNHLY and CDR2 FYNNEI. V was pared by 6 bases and J by 0 bases, with 6 bases between. The chain's CDR3 is CASRKDSGNTIYF. The DNA of the CDR3 is TGTGCCAGCAGGAAAGACTCTGGAAACACCATATATTTT.

This clonotype was counted at least ten times. The chain carries TRBV7-9 and TRBJ2-1; no firm D call. From germline, CDR1 is SEHNR and CDR2 FQNEAQ (reference sequence). Trimming shortened V by 3 bases and J by 5 bases, and 8 bases separated the two germline ends. The CDR3 covers 13 residues. Written as DNA, the CDR3 is TGTGCCAGCAGCTTGGAGCCGGACAATGAGCAGTTCTTC. Amino acid sequence: CASSLEPDNEQFF.

This clonotype was seen a handful of times. CDR3 region: CASRDSPFTHQPQHF. The CDR3 nucleotides read TGTGCCAGCAGGGACAGTCCCTTCACCCATCAGCCCCAGCATTTT. The chain couples TRBV6-1 to TRBJ1-5; D might be TRBD1 (6 bases). Germline CDR1 reads MNHNS; CDR2 reads SASEGT. Trimming left V 6 bases short and J 5 bases short, with 17 bases between. The CDR3 is 15 amino acids.

This clonotype appeared many times. The V call is TRBV29-1, the J call TRBJ2-7; 12 bases line up with TRBD2. Germline loops: CDR1 SQVTM, CDR2 ANQGSEA. The CDR3 totals 15 residues. Trimming removed 4 bases from V and 12 bases from J; junction bases left unmatched: 16. The CDR3 nucleotides are TGCAGCGTTGGAAGGACTAGCGGGGACTTTGGGAGGCTGTACTTC. This translates into CSVGRTSGDFGRLYF.

There are many counts of this clonotype. The chain is built from TRBV28 and TRBJ2-3; TRBD1 matches 7 bases. The germline V gene has CDR1 MDHEN and CDR2 SYDVKM. V gave up 6 bases and J gave up 6 bases; unmatched junction bases: 12. The CDR3 contains 15 residues. CDR3 DNA: TGTGCCAGCAGGAGCGGACAGGCGTGGAGGGATACGCAGTATTTT. Translated, it gives CASRSGQAWRDTQYF.

This clonotype came up many times. For the CDR3, the DNA is TGTGCCAGCAGGACCCAGGGACAGGGGACCAACACCATATATTTT. Protein: CASRTQGQGTNTIYF. V gene TRBV2 combines with J gene TRBJ1-3; TRBD1 aligns across 10 bases. Looked up from germline, CDR1 is SNHLY and CDR2 is FYNNEI. Germline trimming cut 6 bases from V and 7 bases from J; bases unmatched to any gene: 9. The CDR3 runs 15 residues.

This clonotype showed up just a few times. The chain recombines TRBV30 with TRBJ2-4; tentatively, D is TRBD2 (7 bases). This CDR3 spans 14 amino acids. Between the trimmed V and J ends, which lost 0 bases and 8 bases, there was a span of 14 bases. CDR1 and CDR2 from the germline V gene are GTSNPN and SVGIG (reference sequence). For the CDR3, the DNA is TGTGCCTGGAGTGTAGGCGGGGGCGCGGACATTCAGTACTTC. Protein sequence: CAWSVGGGADIQYF.

This clonotype was observed a few times. CDR3 region: CASSYGQNSPLHF. The CDR3 DNA sequence: TGTGCCAGCAGCTACGGACAGAATTCACCCCTCCACTTT. The chain links TRBV7-3 to TRBJ1-6; weak D call: TRBD1 (6 bases). Germline lookup yields CDR1 SGHTA and CDR2 FQGTGA. The CDR3 spans 13 residues. The V and J ends lost 4 bases and 7 bases respectively, with 8 bases between them.

This clonotype turned up a few times. This chain connects TRBV5-6 to TRBJ1-1; D is undetermined. V gave up 0 bases and J gave up 8 bases, with 11 bases separating them. CDR3 length equals 13 residues. Germline values: CDR1 SGHDT, CDR2 YYEEEE. The CDR3 sequence is CASSLAPGKEAFF. The CDR3 region has the DNA TGTGCCAGCAGCTTGGCCCCCGGGAAGGAAGCTTTCTTT.

This clonotype was detected only a few times. The chain recombines TRBV5-1 with TRBJ2-2; either TRBD1 or TRBD2 may supply D (5 bases each). CDR3 length: 15 amino acids. V lost 4 bases to trimming and J lost 3 bases, with 13 bases between them. CDR1 and CDR2 from the germline V gene are SGHRS and YFSETQ. CDR3 DNA sequence: TGCGCCAGCAGCCCCGGGGACGGGGACACCGGGGAGCTGTTTTTT. It encodes CASSPGDGDTGELFF.

This clonotype was seen at least ten times. V gene TRBV28 combines with J gene TRBJ2-1; 8 bases are a match to TRBD2. Germline V gene sequence: CDR1 MDHEN, CDR2 SYDVKM. The trim removed 5 bases at V and 4 bases at J, leaving 4 bases unmatched. This CDR3 spans 14 amino acids. This CDR3 reads CASSRLALYNEQFF. The CDR3 DNA sequence: TGTGCCAGCAGTCGACTAGCGCTTTACAATGAGCAGTTCTTC.

This clonotype occurred many times. This chain connects TRBV20-1 to TRBJ1-5, with 8 bases aligning to TRBD1. The ends lost 5 bases at V and 2 bases at J; junction bases unmatched: 8. Germline loops: CDR1 DFQATT, CDR2 SNEGSKA (reference sequence). This CDR3 spans 15 amino acids. This chain's CDR3 is CSASGQAGGNQPQHF. As DNA, the CDR3 is TGCAGTGCTTCGGGACAGGCTGGGGGCAATCAGCCCCAGCATTTT.

The chain couples TRBV7-9 to TRBJ1-1, with 7 nucleotides matching TRBD1. Germline-derived CDR1 and CDR2 are SEHNR and FQNEAQ (reference sequence). There are 15 residues in the CDR3. Trimming took 5 bases from V and 8 from J; bases not matched to a gene: 14. The CDR3 nucleotides are TGTGCCAGCAGCAAGACCGGGGCAGGGGGGCCGGAAGCTTTCTTT. It is translated as CASSKTGAGGPEAFF.

This clonotype has only a few counts. The genes are TRBV7-2 and TRBJ1-2; D gene ambiguous. This CDR3 comprises 14 residues. CDR1 and CDR2 from the germline V gene are SGHTA and FQGNSA. V was cut by 3 bases and J by 4 bases, with 12 bases left in between. The CDR3 sequence: CASSFSPETYGYTF. The CDR3 bases are TGTGCCAGCAGCTTTTCTCCGGAAACCTATGGCTACACCTTC. Complete variable domain (other parts from reference TRBV7-2 and TRBJ1-2): GAGVSQSPSNKVTEKGKDVELRCDPISGHTALYWYRQSLGQGLEFLIYFQGNSAPDKSGLPSDRFSAERTGGSVSTLTIQRTQQEDSAVYLCASSFSPETYGYTFGSGTRLTVV.

The V call is TRBV20-1, the J call TRBJ2-7; D could derive from TRBD1 or TRBD2 (6 bases each). The CDR3 loop spans 13 amino acids. Germline V gene sequence: CDR1 DFQATT, CDR2 SNEGSKA (reference sequence). V was cut by 6 bases and J by 3 bases, with 15 bases left in between. Here the CDR3 DNA reads TGCAGTGCGCGGGACACCCTAGACTACGAGCAGTACTTC. Protein: CSARDTLDYEQYF.

This clonotype was counted at least ten times. The J gene is TRBJ1-2, the V gene TRBV2; D gene uncertain. Germline V gene sequence: CDR1 SNHLY, CDR2 FYNNEI. V lost 8 bases and J lost 3, with 10 bases in between. The CDR3 spans 12 residues. CDR3 nucleotides: TGTGCCAGCCAAGACACTTACTATGGCTACACCTTC. Amino acids: CASQDTYYGYTF.